This T cell receptor (beta chain) is drawn from a study of shared clonotypes between healthy human individuals. The protocol was immunoSEQ multiplex PCR, while the TCRdb copy is restricted to in-frame clones and leaves out a portion. The data contain 550,000 to 750,000 clones, around 92% of them singletons. Whole-study results and caveats: Some naive CD4 clonotypes, about 5%, turned up in common across a handful of donors. The researchers took only blood, and tissue repertoires probably look different.

Regarding this clone: What it binds is unknown.

The naive CD8 fraction comprised CD45RO-negative cells positively selected for CCR7 and excluded terminally differentiated effector memory CD45RA+ cells. This TCR came from a man aged 25 to 45 in good health. The sample was naive CD8+ T cells sorted from blood.

Here the CDR3 DNA reads TGTGCCAGCATTTTCAAGAGCTCCTACAATGAGCAGTTCTTC. It is translated as CASIFKSSYNEQFF. The J gene is TRBJ2-1, the V gene TRBV28; D remains ambiguous. The CDR3 is 14 amino acids. The germline CDR1 and CDR2 sequences are MDHEN and SYDVKM. V was cut by 7 bases and J by 0 bases, with 10 bases left in between.